This entry lists 19 T cell receptor beta chains sequenced from one sample in a study of regulatory T cells in long-lasting Graves disease. CDR3 regions were amplified by Arm-PCR using iRepertoire HTBI primers to build TCR beta libraries. TCRdb analysed the multiplex PCR reads with MiXCR anew, one entry per CDR3 protein. The sample yields about 320,000 distinct CDR3 sequences, 18% seen once. The time point: newly diagnosed GD, antithyroid drugs for less than 3 months. PBMC-derived RNA was used for the TCR library. This sample comprised peripheral blood mononuclear cells (PBMCs), obtained at new diagnosis, from a patient treated with antithyroid drugs. The receptors were gathered from a female donor with Graves disease.

The chain combines TRBV4-1 with TRBJ2-1, with D perhaps TRBD2 (6 bases). Trimming took off 3 bases at V and 2 bases at J, with 17 bases between the two ends. The CDR3 length is 17 residues. Germline V gene sequence: CDR1 MGHRA, CDR2 YSYEKL. CDR3 in DNA: TGCGCCAGCAGCCAGGGCGAGGGAGCGGGCACCTACAATGAGCAGTTCTTC. This encodes CASSQGEGAGTYNEQFF.

This clonotype was detected a few times. The chain links TRBV19 to TRBJ1-5, with a weak D call TRBD1 (5 bases). Germline CDR1 LNHDA, CDR2 SQIVND (reference sequence). V was pared by 8 bases and J by 0 bases, with 14 bases between. The CDR3 contains 15 residues. DNA for the CDR3: TGTGCCAGTGGAGACAACAGGTTTAGCAATCAGCCCCAGCATTTT. Its protein product is CASGDNRFSNQPQHF.

This clonotype has just a few counts. This chain connects TRBV15 to TRBJ2-3; D might be TRBD1 (5 bases). CDR1 is LNHNV and CDR2 is YYDKDF in the germline V gene (reference sequence). The CDR3 has 12 residues. V was cut by 4 bases and J by 6 bases, with 8 bases left in between. The CDR3: CATSTDSDTQYF. The CDR3 coding sequence is TGTGCCACCAGCACTGACAGTGATACGCAGTATTTT.

With respect to this clonotype: It may be a read error: a sequence one base away is much more abundant. The chain couples TRBV6-1 to TRBJ1-5, with D unresolved. CDR3 length: 13 residues. Germline V CDR1 and CDR2: MNHNS, SASEGT. The ends were cut back, 10 bases at V and 3 bases at J, with 13 bases in the middle. This CDR3 is CATVLETNQPQHF. The CDR3 DNA is TGTGCCACGGTCTTGGAGACCAATCAGCCCCAGCATTTT.

The J gene is TRBJ1-3, the V gene TRBV7-2; possible D gene TRBD1, 5 bases. Germline CDR1 reads SGHTA; CDR2 reads FQGNSA. V lost 6 bases to trimming and J lost 9 bases, with 21 bases between them. This CDR3 is built from 15 residues. DNA for the CDR3: TGTGCCAGCAGGTCTACGGGACCTGACCGTGGCACCATATATTTT. Amino acid sequence: CASRSTGPDRGTIYF.

This clonotype was seen repeatedly, ten times or more. The V call is TRBV3-1, the J call TRBJ2-3; D tentatively fits TRBD1 or TRBD2 (5 bases each). Per the germline V gene, CDR1 is LGHDT and CDR2 is YNNKEL (reference sequence). The V and J ends lost 0 bases and 2 bases respectively, with 18 bases between them. The CDR3 extends over 18 amino acids. Here the CDR3 reads CASSQDLGDRRFTDTQYF. The CDR3 DNA follows: TGTGCCAGCAGCCAAGACCTGGGGGACCGGAGGTTCACAGATACGCAGTATTTT.

This clonotype was recorded at least ten times. This sequence joins TRBV28 and TRBJ1-2, with a weak D call TRBD1 (6 bases). V lost 3 bases, J lost 8 bases, and 16 bases lay in between. This CDR3 has 14 residues. CDR1 is MDHEN, CDR2 SYDVKM, per germline. CDR3 sequence reads: CASSFPGRGEGYTF. CDR3 coding DNA: TGTGCCAGCAGTTTCCCAGGCAGGGGAGAAGGCTACACCTTC.

The genes are TRBV20-1 and TRBJ1-4, with unresolved D. The CDR3 has 20 amino acids. Trimming removed 1 base at V and 0 bases at J, with 24 bases between. CDR1 and CDR2 (germline): DFQATT, SNEGSKA (reference sequence). For the CDR3, the DNA is TGCAGTGCTAGAGTTAAGCATTGGGATCATGGGATTGCAACTAATGAAAAACTGTTTTTT. Its translation is CSARVKHWDHGIATNEKLFF.

This clonotype was observed many times. V gene TRBV4-1 combines with J gene TRBJ1-5; TRBD1 aligns across 9 bases. Germline CDR1 reads MGHRA; CDR2 reads YSYEKL. V lost 4 bases, J lost 14 bases, and 9 bases stayed unmatched. The CDR3 spans 13 residues. CDR3 in DNA: TGCGCCAGCAGCCCATCTGGACAGGGGCCGAAGCATTTT. Protein product: CASSPSGQGPKHF.

This chain links TRBV6-1 with TRBJ2-7; TRBD1 agrees at 8 bases. Per the germline V gene, CDR1 is MNHNS and CDR2 is SASEGT. J was trimmed by 7 bases and V by 3 bases; bases with no gene match: 5. The CDR3 extends over 13 amino acids. This CDR3 reads CASSDRTGREQYF. The DNA for the CDR3 is TGTGCCAGCAGTGACAGGACAGGGCGGGAGCAGTACTTC.

This sequence joins TRBV15 and TRBJ2-2; no clear D. The CDR3 length is 15 residues. The germline V gene encodes CDR1 LNHNV and CDR2 YYDKDF (reference sequence). The V end lost 6 bases, the J end lost 0 bases, and 11 bases lay between the germline ends. The CDR3 DNA sequence: TGTGCCACCAGTTCTGACGGAGCGAACACCGGGGAGCTGTTTTTT. Translation: CATSSDGANTGELFF.

This clonotype was seen many times. The V and J genes are TRBV30 and TRBJ1-5; D is ambiguous. V was clipped by 0 bases and J by 0 bases, with 3 bases between them. This CDR3 has 13 amino acids. Germline CDR1 GTSNPN, CDR2 SVGIG (reference sequence). The CDR3 is CAWSVDSNQPQHF. The DNA of the CDR3 is TGTGCCTGGAGTGTAGATAGCAATCAGCCCCAGCATTTT.

This clonotype has a handful of counts. This sequence joins TRBV4-1 and TRBJ1-2; no definite D call. This CDR3 is built from 16 residues. Trimming removed 1 base at V and 2 bases at J, with 14 bases between. Per germline, CDR1 MGHRA and CDR2 YSYEKL. Here the CDR3 reads CASSQAQVGSNYGYTF. The CDR3 DNA reads as TGCGCCAGCAGCCAAGCCCAGGTTGGGTCCAACTATGGCTACACCTTC.

This clonotype was found a few times. The chain carries TRBV27 and TRBJ1-1; the D is unclear. In germline, CDR1 is MNHEY, CDR2 SMNVEV (reference sequence). This CDR3 is built from 13 residues. V lost 0 bases, J lost 5 bases, and 7 bases lay in between. The CDR3 is CASSLSTGTEAFF. For the CDR3, the DNA is TGTGCCAGCAGTTTATCAACGGGGACTGAAGCTTTCTTT.

This clonotype was recorded a few times. This may be a read error: a much more frequent sequence differs by one nucleotide. J is TRBJ2-7 and V is TRBV2, with 10 bases matching TRBD2. The length of the CDR3 is 15 residues. Germline trimming cut 7 bases from V and 5 bases from J; bases unmatched to any gene: 11. Germline V gene data show CDR1 as SNHLY and CDR2 as FYNNEI. CDR3 sequence reads: CASMALAGAVDEQYF. CDR3 nucleotide sequence: TGTGCCAGCATGGCCCTAGCGGGAGCAGTGGACGAGCAGTACTTC.

This clonotype was seen many times. The V call is TRBV4-1, the J call TRBJ1-2; D call uncertain. CDR3 length: 14 residues. Trimming stripped 1 base from V and 4 bases from J, with 10 bases between. Germline lookup yields CDR1 MGHRA and CDR2 YSYEKL. The DNA of the CDR3 is TGCGCCAGCAGCCAAGTGGGTGACCTCTATGGCTACACCTTC. Its protein product is CASSQVGDLYGYTF.

The rearrangement links TRBV20-1 to TRBJ2-1; 12 positions match TRBD1. The CDR3 loop spans 20 amino acids. J gave up 9 bases and V 5 bases, and 26 bases lay outside the gene matches. CDR1 DFQATT and CDR2 SNEGSKA come from the germline V gene (reference sequence). The CDR3 DNA follows: TGCAGTGCTTCGCAGAACCGGGACAGGGGGCCTACCACTAGTCTCCCTGAGCAGTTCTTC. Its protein product is CSASQNRDRGPTTSLPEQFF.

This clonotype was detected ten times or more. J is TRBJ1-2 and V is TRBV19; D remains ambiguous. Trimming stripped 3 bases from V and 2 bases from J, with 7 bases between. Germline V gene sequence: CDR1 LNHDA, CDR2 SQIVND (reference sequence). The CDR3 totals 13 residues. The CDR3 bases are TGTGCCAGTAGTATCAACAGCAACTATGGCTACACCTTC. Translating gives CASSINSNYGYTF.

Many counts were recorded for this clonotype. The chain links TRBV27 to TRBJ1-5; tentatively, D is TRBD1 (5 bases). The CDR3 extends over 14 amino acids. Trimming removed 2 bases from V and 6 bases from J, with 11 bases in between. CDR1 and CDR2 from the germline V gene are MNHEY and SMNVEV (reference sequence). CDR3 residues: CASSLMGEGQPQHF. CDR3 coding DNA: TGTGCCAGCAGTTTAATGGGGGAAGGTCAGCCCCAGCATTTT.